These T cell receptor beta chains were read from a single sample in a study of cytomegalovirus exposure and HLA in healthy donors. Sequencing used immunoSEQ multiplex PCR; TCRdb keeps in-frame clones, though not all of them. This table holds approximately 81,000 clones, roughly 72% found once. Sequencing was done on a sample of PBMCs. These receptors were taken from a man aged 35 to 55 in good health and CMV-seropositive. Each CDR3 is given with its conserved first and last residue. D genes are given only for firm matches. Size tells how often a clone was seen (once, few, many) or the class of an expanded clone, and some rows leave it out.

D gene	clone size	V gene	J gene	CDR3 DNA	CDR3 protein
TRBD1	NA	TRBV28	TRBJ1-2	TGTGCCAGCAGGACACCGGGACAGGGGAGCCCCCTCTATGGCTACACCTTC	CASRTPGQGSPLYGYTF
NA	NA	TRBV5-1	TRBJ2-2	TGCGCCAGCAGCTTGGATCAGGGTGGGGAGCTGTTTTTT	CASSLDQGGELFF
TRBD2	NA	TRBV4-1	TRBJ2-5	TGCGCCAGCAGCCCCCCGACTAGCGGGAGGGCTTACCAAGAGACCCAGTACTTC	CASSPPTSGRAYQETQYF
TRBD2	NA	TRBV7-2	TRBJ2-3	TGTGCCAGCAGCGCGGGGGGGCAGGGAGATACGCAGTATTTT	CASSAGGQGDTQYF
NA	once	TRBV28	TRBJ2-1	TGTGCCAGCAGTCCCGATGAAGGCGGGCGTGAGCAGTTCTTC	CASSPDEGGREQFF
NA	few	TRBV5-4	TRBJ1-1	TGTGCCAGCAGCCCCTCGGGGGGGCGAGACACTGAAGCTTTCTTT	CASSPSGGRDTEAFF
NA	once	TRBV5-1	TRBJ1-5	TGCGCCAGCAGCTTGGGTTTGAGCGGCAGCAATCAGCCCCAGCATTTT	CASSLGLSGSNQPQHF
NA	NA	TRBV6-4	TRBJ2-2	TGTGCCAGCAGTGAGGGGACAACGAACACCGGGGAGCTGTTTTTT	CASSEGTTNTGELFF
TRBD1	NA	TRBV18	TRBJ1-2	TGTGCCAGCTCACCGGACGGACAGGGGAATGGCTACACCTTC	CASSPDGQGNGYTF
TRBD2	NA	TRBV11-2	TRBJ2-7	TGTGCCAGCAGCTGGGACGCTAGCGGGAGGGGCCCCTACGAGCAGTACTTC	CASSWDASGRGPYEQYF
NA	NA	TRBV6-1	TRBJ2-1	TGTGCCAGCAGTCGGCTAGAAACCCACAATGAGCAGTTCTTC	CASSRLETHNEQFF
TRBD2	NA	TRBV7-2	TRBJ2-5	TGTGCCAGCAGCTTAAGTAGGACTAGCGGGATAGCAGAGACCCAGTACTTC	CASSLSRTSGIAETQYF
NA	NA	TRBV4-1	TRBJ2-7	TGCGCCAGCAGCCATCCAGACAGGATCTCCTACGAGCAGTACTTC	CASSHPDRISYEQYF
NA	NA	TRBV6-4	TRBJ2-3	TGTGCCAGCAGTGAAAGCGGGAGCACAGATACGCAGTATTTT	CASSESGSTDTQYF
NA	NA	TRBV15	TRBJ1-1	TGTGCCACCAGCAGATCCACAGGCCCCACTGAAGCTTTCTTT	CATSRSTGPTEAFF
TRBD2	few	TRBV2	TRBJ2-5	TGTGCCAGCAGTGAAGCGATTGGACTAGCGGGAGGGGAGACCCAGTACTTC	CASSEAIGLAGGETQYF
NA	NA	TRBV5-6	TRBJ1-6	TGTGCCAGCAGCCCCCCCAGGGATAATTCACCCCTCCACTTT	CASSPPRDNSPLHF
TRBD2	NA	TRBV6-1	TRBJ2-3	TGTGCCAGCAGTGAAGATAGCGGGGGAACAGATACGCAGTATTTT	CASSEDSGGTDTQYF
NA	few	TRBV6-5	TRBJ1-1	TGTGCCAGCAGTTACTCGCGGTTTTCCGAAGCTTTCTTT	CASSYSRFSEAFF
NA	few	TRBV9	TRBJ1-3	TGTGCCAGCAGCGCGACAGGATTAGATGCTGGAAACACCATATATTTT	CASSATGLDAGNTIYF
NA	NA	TRBV7-8	TRBJ1-5	TGTGCCAGCAGCGTGAGTTTAAATCAGCCCCAGCATTTT	CASSVSLNQPQHF
NA	NA	TRBV28	TRBJ1-5	TGTGCCAGCAGAAGTACTTATAGCAATCAGCCCCAGCATTTT	CASRSTYSNQPQHF
NA	once	TRBV4-2	TRBJ2-3	TGTGCCAGCAGCCAGGGCACTAGGTTAGATACGCAGTATTTT	CASSQGTRLDTQYF
TRBD1	NA	TRBV19	TRBJ1-5	TGTGCCACAGCAGACAGGGGGAGGGGCAATCAGCCCCAGCATTTT	CATADRGRGNQPQHF
TRBD1	NA	TRBV6-1	TRBJ2-7	TGTGCCAGCAGTGTAGTTGGACAGGGCTCGGGTGAGCAGTACTTC	CASSVVGQGSGEQYF
NA	NA	TRBV27	TRBJ1-2	TGTGCCAGCAGTCCCAGGGTGAACTATGGCTACACCTTC	CASSPRVNYGYTF
NA	few	TRBV5-6	TRBJ2-7	TGTGCCTCCGCGGGGACCCGTTCCTACGAGCAGTACTTC	CASAGTRSYEQYF
NA	NA	TRBV7-9	TRBJ2-3	TGTGCCAGCAGCTTAGCGGGGGTGTTTCGCGGGGAGAGCACAGATACGCAGTATTTT	CASSLAGVFRGESTDTQYF
NA	NA	TRBV27	TRBJ1-2	TGTGCCAGCAGTTTCGCGGGGAAATACTATGGCTACACCTTC	CASSFAGKYYGYTF
NA	NA	TRBV28	TRBJ2-7	TGTGCCAGCAGGCAGGGACTGTCCCCCTACGAGCAGTACTTC	CASRQGLSPYEQYF
NA	NA	TRBV2	TRBJ1-6	TGTGCCAGCAGTGAACAGGATAATTCACCCCTCCACTTT	CASSEQDNSPLHF
NA	few	TRBV7-2	TRBJ1-2	TGTGCCAGCAGCTTAGCGTTCAGGGCTACCTATGGCTACACCTTC	CASSLAFRATYGYTF
NA	NA	TRBV9	TRBJ2-7	TGTGCCAGCAGCGTAGGCCTCCATAAGACAGGAGATTACGAGCAGTACTTC	CASSVGLHKTGDYEQYF
NA	few	TRBV7-9	TRBJ1-6	TGTGCCAGCAGACGAAGAGATAATTCACCCCTCCACTTT	CASRRRDNSPLHF
NA	NA	TRBV9	TRBJ1-1	TGTGCCAGCAGCGTAGGGGAGGGATCCTTTAACACTGAAGCTTTCTTT	CASSVGEGSFNTEAFF
NA	NA	TRBV5-1	TRBJ2-7	TGCGCCAGCAGCTTGGGACTTGGGCAGGGGGGCGACGAGCAGTACTTC	CASSLGLGQGGDEQYF
TRBD1	NA	TRBV7-2	TRBJ1-4	TGTGCCAGCAGCCTCGACAGGGGTTTAGCAACTAATGAAAAACTGTTTTTT	CASSLDRGLATNEKLFF
TRBD2	NA	TRBV7-2	TRBJ2-3	TGTGCCAGCAGCAACGGGCCCGGTAGCGGGGCCTACACAGATACGCAGTATTTT	CASSNGPGSGAYTDTQYF
TRBD1	NA	TRBV6-1	TRBJ2-5	TGTGCCAGCAGTGAAAGGGGACAGGGGCCTGGGGAGACCCAGTACTTC	CASSERGQGPGETQYF
TRBD1	NA	TRBV19	TRBJ1-5	TGTGCCAGTAGTATTTTGCCGGGACAGGGTGTTGATCAGCCCCAGCATTTT	CASSILPGQGVDQPQHF